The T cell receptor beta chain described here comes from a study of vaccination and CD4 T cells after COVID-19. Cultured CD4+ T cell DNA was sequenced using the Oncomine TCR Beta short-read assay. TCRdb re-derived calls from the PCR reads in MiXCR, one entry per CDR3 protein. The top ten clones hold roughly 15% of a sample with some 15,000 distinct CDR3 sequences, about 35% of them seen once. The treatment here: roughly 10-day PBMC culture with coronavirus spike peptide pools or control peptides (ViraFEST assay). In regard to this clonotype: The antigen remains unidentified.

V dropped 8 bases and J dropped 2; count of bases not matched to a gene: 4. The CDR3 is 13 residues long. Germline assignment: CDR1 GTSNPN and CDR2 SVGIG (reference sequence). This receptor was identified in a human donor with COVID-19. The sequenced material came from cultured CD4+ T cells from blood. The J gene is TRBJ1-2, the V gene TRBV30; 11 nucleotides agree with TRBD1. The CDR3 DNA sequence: TGTGCCGGACAGGGGGCTACGAACTATGGCTACACCTTC. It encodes CAGQGATNYGYTF.